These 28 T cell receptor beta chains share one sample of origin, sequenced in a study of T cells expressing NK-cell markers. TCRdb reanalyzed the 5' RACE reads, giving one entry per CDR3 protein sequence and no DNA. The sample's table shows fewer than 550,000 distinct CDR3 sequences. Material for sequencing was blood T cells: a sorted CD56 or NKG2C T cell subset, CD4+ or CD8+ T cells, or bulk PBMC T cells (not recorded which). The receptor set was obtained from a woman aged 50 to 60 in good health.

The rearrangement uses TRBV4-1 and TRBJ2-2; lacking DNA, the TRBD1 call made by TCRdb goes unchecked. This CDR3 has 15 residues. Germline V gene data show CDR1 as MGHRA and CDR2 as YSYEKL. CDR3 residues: CASSRTGLNTGELFF.

CDR3 sequence: CASSLFGTNTGELFF. V usage is TRBV7-3 and J usage is TRBJ2-2; TCRdb proposes TRBD2, but this gene call is untestable without DNA. CDR1 SGHTA and CDR2 FQGTGA come from the germline V gene. This CDR3 is 15 amino acids long.

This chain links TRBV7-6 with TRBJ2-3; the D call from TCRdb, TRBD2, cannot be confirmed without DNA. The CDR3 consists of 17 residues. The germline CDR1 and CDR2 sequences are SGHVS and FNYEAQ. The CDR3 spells CASSFRVAGGSSDTQYF.

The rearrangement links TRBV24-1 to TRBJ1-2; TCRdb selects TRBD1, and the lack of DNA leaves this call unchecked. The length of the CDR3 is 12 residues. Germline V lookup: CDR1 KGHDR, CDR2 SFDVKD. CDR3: CATSESGAGYTF.

The CDR3 here is CSARDDRGSTDTQYF. The chain has TRBV20-1 and TRBJ2-3; TCRdb gives TRBD1 as the D gene, but with no DNA this cannot be confirmed. Germline V CDR1 and CDR2: DFQATT, SNEGSKA (reference sequence). The CDR3 length is 15 residues.

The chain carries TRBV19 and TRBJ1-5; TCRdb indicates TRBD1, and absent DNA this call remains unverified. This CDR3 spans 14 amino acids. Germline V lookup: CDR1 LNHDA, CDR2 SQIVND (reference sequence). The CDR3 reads CASTGQGFGQPQHF.

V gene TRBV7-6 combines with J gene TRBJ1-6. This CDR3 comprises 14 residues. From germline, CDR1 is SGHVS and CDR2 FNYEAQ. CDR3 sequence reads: CASSLLRGNSPLHF.

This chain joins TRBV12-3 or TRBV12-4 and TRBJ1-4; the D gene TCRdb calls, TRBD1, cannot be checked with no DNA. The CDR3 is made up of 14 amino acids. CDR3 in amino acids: CASSLTGVEKKLFF.

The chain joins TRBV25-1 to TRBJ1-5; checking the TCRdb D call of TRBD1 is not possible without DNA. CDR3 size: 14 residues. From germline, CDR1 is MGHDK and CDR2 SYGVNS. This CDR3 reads CASSDGGRNQPQHF.

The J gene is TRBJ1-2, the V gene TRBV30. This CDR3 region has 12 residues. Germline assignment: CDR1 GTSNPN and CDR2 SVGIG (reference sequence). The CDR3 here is CAWSGTGYGYTF.

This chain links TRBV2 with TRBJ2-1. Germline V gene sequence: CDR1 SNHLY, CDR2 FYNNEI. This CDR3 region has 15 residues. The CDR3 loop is CASSVFELGYNEQFF.

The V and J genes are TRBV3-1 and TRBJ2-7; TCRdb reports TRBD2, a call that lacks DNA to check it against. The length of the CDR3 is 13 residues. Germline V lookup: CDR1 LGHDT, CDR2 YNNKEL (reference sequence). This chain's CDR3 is CASQRAGYYEQYF.

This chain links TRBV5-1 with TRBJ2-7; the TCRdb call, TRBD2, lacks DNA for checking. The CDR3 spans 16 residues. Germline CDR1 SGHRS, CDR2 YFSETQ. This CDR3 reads CASSIASGPSSYEQYF. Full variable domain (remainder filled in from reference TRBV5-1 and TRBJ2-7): KAGVTQTPRYLIKTRGQQVTLSCSPISGHRSVSWYQQTPGQGLQFLFEYFSETQRNKGNFPGRFSGRQFSNSRSEMNVSTLELGDSALYLCASSIASGPSSYEQYFGPGTRLTVT.

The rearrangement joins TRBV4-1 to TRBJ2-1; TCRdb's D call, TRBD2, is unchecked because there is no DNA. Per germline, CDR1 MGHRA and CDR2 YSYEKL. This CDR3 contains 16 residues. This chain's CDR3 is CASSPSTSGIYNEQFF.

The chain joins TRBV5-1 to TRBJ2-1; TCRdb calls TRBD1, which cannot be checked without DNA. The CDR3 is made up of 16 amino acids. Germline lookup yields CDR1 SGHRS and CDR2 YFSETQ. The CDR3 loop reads CASSRGNLDSYNEQFF.

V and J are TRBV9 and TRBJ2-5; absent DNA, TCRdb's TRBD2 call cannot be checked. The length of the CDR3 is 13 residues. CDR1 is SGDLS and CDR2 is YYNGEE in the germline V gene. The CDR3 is CASSSGIKETQYF.

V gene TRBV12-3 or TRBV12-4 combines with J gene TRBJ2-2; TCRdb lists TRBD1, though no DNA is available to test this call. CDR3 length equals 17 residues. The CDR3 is CASSLYRGTINTGELFF.

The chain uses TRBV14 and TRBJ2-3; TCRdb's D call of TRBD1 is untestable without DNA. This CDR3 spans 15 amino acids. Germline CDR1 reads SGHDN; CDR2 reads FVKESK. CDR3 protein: CASSPKYRGGDTQYF.

The CDR3 spells CASSDLTSWNTGELFF. The chain joins TRBV25-1 to TRBJ2-2; TCRdb returns TRBD2, unconfirmable since there is no DNA. Germline CDR1 reads MGHDK; CDR2 reads SYGVNS. The CDR3 runs 16 residues.

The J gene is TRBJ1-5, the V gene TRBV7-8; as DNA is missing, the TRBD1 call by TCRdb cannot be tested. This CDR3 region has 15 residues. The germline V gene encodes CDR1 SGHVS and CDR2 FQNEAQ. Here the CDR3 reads CASSPGTGKNQPQHF.

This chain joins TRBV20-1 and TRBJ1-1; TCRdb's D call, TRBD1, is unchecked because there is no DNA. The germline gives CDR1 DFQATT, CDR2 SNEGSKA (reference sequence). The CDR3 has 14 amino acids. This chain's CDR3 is CSARDLRRQFEAFF.

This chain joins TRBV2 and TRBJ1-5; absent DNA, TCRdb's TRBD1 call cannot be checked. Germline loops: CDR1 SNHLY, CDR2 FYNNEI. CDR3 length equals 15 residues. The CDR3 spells CASSELDSSNQPQHF.

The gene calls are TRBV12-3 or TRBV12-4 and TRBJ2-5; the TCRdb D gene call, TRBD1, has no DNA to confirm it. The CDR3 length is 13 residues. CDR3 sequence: CASSNGRKTTQYF.

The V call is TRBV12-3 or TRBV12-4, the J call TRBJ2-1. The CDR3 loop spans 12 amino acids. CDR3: CASSLRGNEQFF.

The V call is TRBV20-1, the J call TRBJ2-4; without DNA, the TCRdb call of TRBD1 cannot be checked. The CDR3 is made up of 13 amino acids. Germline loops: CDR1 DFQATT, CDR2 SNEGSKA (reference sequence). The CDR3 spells CSAPGQQKNIQYF.

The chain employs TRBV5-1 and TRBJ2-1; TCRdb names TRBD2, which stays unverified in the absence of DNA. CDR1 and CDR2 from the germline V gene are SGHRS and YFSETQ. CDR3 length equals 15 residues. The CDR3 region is CASSLGLDHYNEQFF. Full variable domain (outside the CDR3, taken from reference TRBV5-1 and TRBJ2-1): KAGVTQTPRYLIKTRGQQVTLSCSPISGHRSVSWYQQTPGQGLQFLFEYFSETQRNKGNFPGRFSGRQFSNSRSEMNVSTLELGDSALYLCASSLGLDHYNEQFFGPGTRLTVL.

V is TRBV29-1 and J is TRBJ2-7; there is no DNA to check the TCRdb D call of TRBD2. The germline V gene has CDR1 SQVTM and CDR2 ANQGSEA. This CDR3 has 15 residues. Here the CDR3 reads CSAGEGRTSFYEQYF.

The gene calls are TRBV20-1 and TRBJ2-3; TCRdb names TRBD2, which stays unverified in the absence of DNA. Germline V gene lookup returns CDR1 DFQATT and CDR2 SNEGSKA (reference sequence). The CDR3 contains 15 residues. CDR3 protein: CSARPRGFPPDTQYF.